The clone carrying this T cell receptor (beta chain) was counted between two and nine times. What it binds is unknown. This sample is drawn from a study of beta chain features in type 1 diabetes. At the level of the study: Comparable age, gender and cell yields were observed in patients relative to healthy donors.

Study results and caveats: A PCR bias possibly favoring shorter templates would apply equally to patients and controls. Type 1 diabetes patients showed fewer insertions and more deletions at VDJ junctions. For Type 1 diabetes patients, all four CD4+ subsets carried TCRB CDR3s that were moderately but significantly shorter. Researchers reported that naive, central memory and Treg TCRB repertoires appeared more similar in patients than in healthy donors.

Trimming took 4 bases from V and 2 from J, leaving 12 bases between them. CDR3 size: 14 residues. Germline assignment: CDR1 SGHRS and CDR2 YFSETQ. Expressed TCRB transcripts were sequenced after all isolated RNA was converted to cDNA. Clones were sequenced by immunoSEQ multiplex PCR, and TCRdb holds only the in-frame ones, with some missing. Of under 850,000 clones listed, 10% to 15% are singletons. The TCR was taken from a man between 18 and 35 years old with type 1 diabetes. Material for sequencing was naive CD4+ T cells from blood. J is TRBJ1-1 and V is TRBV5-1; D call uncertain. The chain's CDR3 is CASSPQEGNTEAFF. The CDR3 nucleotides are TGCGCCAGCAGCCCCCAGGAGGGCAACACTGAAGCTTTCTTT.